Following are 31 T cell receptor beta chains from one sample sequenced in a study of cytotoxic CD8 clonotypes in ibrutinib-treated CLL. Assay used: immunoSEQ multiplex PCR; TCRdb lists only in-frame clones, some missing. This sample has approximately 130,000 clones, with around four fifths found just once. The sequences come from PBMCs, collected after 24 months of ibrutinib treatment. These receptors were collected from a human donor with chronic lymphocytic leukemia.

This sequence joins TRBV28 and TRBJ2-1; D is undetermined. This CDR3 has 15 residues. Germline V lookup: CDR1 MDHEN, CDR2 SYDVKM. The V end was cut by 5 bases, the J end by 9 bases, with 20 bases between. Here the CDR3 DNA reads TGTGCCAGCAGTCACGACCAACGGAGTTTCAGTGAGCAGTTCTTC. Protein: CASSHDQRSFSEQFF.

Remarks on this clone: The CDR3 end shows no conserved phenylalanine or tryptophan, and so a read error is likely. The CDR3 region has the DNA TGTGCCAGCAGTGAAGGGGGGACAGCTCAGTTCACC. Translated: CASSEGGTAQFT. V usage is TRBV6-1 and J usage is TRBJ2-4, with 7 bases identical to TRBD1. The J call may be wrong; the DNA end is better matched by TRBJ2-1. This CDR3 is built from 12 residues. The germline CDR1 and CDR2 sequences are MNHNS and SASEGT.

The J gene is TRBJ2-7, the V gene TRBV10-1; 7 nucleotides agree with TRBD1. CDR1 is WNHNN and CDR2 is SYGVQD in the germline V gene (reference sequence). Germline trimming cut 4 bases from V and 0 bases from J; bases unmatched to any gene: 3. The CDR3 extends over 14 amino acids. CDR3 region: CASSAGTDSYEQYF. In DNA, the CDR3 is TGCGCCAGCAGTGCAGGGACAGACTCCTACGAGCAGTACTTC.

The J gene is TRBJ2-1, the V gene TRBV6-6, with 14 bases identical to TRBD2. Germline CDR1 and CDR2: MNHNY and SVGAGI (reference sequence). The junction had 4 bases not matched to a gene; V was cut back by 6 bases and J by 9 bases. This CDR3 comprises 14 residues. CDR3 nucleotide sequence: TGTGCCAGCAGCCCCGGGACTAGCGGGGGTGAGCAGTTCTTC. Residues: CASSPGTSGGEQFF.

The chain couples TRBV13 to TRBJ2-1; 11 bases fit TRBD2. V lost 5 bases to trimming and J lost 7 bases; unmatched junction nucleotides: 10. Germline V CDR1 and CDR2: PRHDT, FYEKMQ (reference sequence). CDR3 length equals 16 residues. This CDR3 is CASSRSGTSGQNEQFF. CDR3 DNA sequence: TGTGCCAGCAGCAGATCCGGGACTAGCGGTCAAAATGAGCAGTTCTTC. Drawing the rest from reference TRBV13 and TRBJ2-1, the complete variable domain is AAGVIQSPRHLIKEKRETATLKCYPIPRHDTVYWYQQGPGQDPQFLISFYEKMQSDKGSIPDRFSAQQFSDYHSELNMSSLELGDSALYFCASSRSGTSGQNEQFFGPGTRLTVL.

The chain has TRBV5-1 and TRBJ1-2; D ambiguous. This CDR3 region has 14 residues. The V and J ends lost 0 bases and 4 bases respectively, with 10 bases between them. Germline V gives CDR1 SGHRS, CDR2 YFSETQ. CDR3 loop: CASSLEAGGYGYTF. CDR3 nucleotides: TGCGCCAGCAGCTTGGAGGCGGGTGGCTATGGCTACACCTTC.

The gene calls are TRBV27 and TRBJ1-2, with 9 nucleotides matching TRBD1. V dropped 4 bases and J dropped 6; count of bases not matched to a gene: 12. This CDR3 contains 16 residues. Germline CDR1 MNHEY, CDR2 SMNVEV (reference sequence). This CDR3 is CASSSRPGQGVDGYTF. The DNA of the CDR3 is TGTGCCAGCAGTTCGCGTCCGGGACAGGGTGTAGATGGCTACACCTTC.

CDR3 in amino acids: CASSSHGTSGGIRETQYF. The CDR3 coding sequence is TGTGCCAGCAGCTCACATGGGACTAGCGGGGGAATACGAGAGACCCAGTACTTC. The rearrangement uses TRBV11-2 and TRBJ2-5, with TRBD2 identical over 14 bases. The CDR3 contains 18 residues. Germline V CDR1 and CDR2: SGHAT, FQNNGV. Trimming at V came to 4 bases and at J to 4 bases, leaving 11 bases not matched to a gene.

The chain employs TRBV6-5 and TRBJ1-6; D gene uncertain. In germline, CDR1 is MNHEY, CDR2 SVGAGI. CDR3 length: 14 amino acids. V lost 5 bases and J lost 7, with 12 bases in between. This chain's CDR3 is CASSRRASNSPLHF. The DNA of the CDR3 is TGTGCCAGCAGTCGCCGGGCCTCGAATTCACCCCTCCACTTT.

The J gene is TRBJ2-5, the V gene TRBV2, with TRBD2 identical over 8 bases. The V gene end was trimmed by 5 bases and the J gene end by 1 base; junction bases not matched to a gene: 6. This CDR3 has 15 amino acids. Germline V gives CDR1 SNHLY, CDR2 FYNNEI. The CDR3 is CASSSGGAFQETQYF. The CDR3 region has the DNA TGTGCCAGCAGTTCCGGGGGGGCGTTCCAAGAGACCCAGTACTTC.

This rearrangement joins TRBV19 to TRBJ1-1; no definite D call. The V end was cut by 3 bases, the J end by 1 base, with 9 bases between. This CDR3 is 14 amino acids long. Germline assignment: CDR1 LNHDA and CDR2 SQIVND (reference sequence). The CDR3 bases are TGTGCCAGTAGTATGCAGGCAACGAACACTGAAGCTTTCTTT. Protein sequence: CASSMQATNTEAFF. The full variable domain, rest sourced from reference TRBV19 and TRBJ1-1, is DGGITQSPKYLFRKEGQNVTLSCEQNLNHDAMYWYRQDPGQGLRLIYYSQIVNDFQKGDIAEGYSVSREKKESFPLTVTSAQKNPTAFYLCASSMQATNTEAFFGQGTRLTVV.

The rearrangement links TRBV28 to TRBJ1-4; TRBD1 is a possible D gene (6 bases). There are 17 residues in the CDR3. Germline loops: CDR1 MDHEN, CDR2 SYDVKM. With 5 bases removed from V and 0 bases from J, the gap between germline ends came to 16 bases. Written as DNA, the CDR3 is TGTGCCAGCAGTGTAGCTGGGGGGGCCGCAACTAATGAAAAACTGTTTTTT. Residues: CASSVAGGAATNEKLFF.

The V call is TRBV7-9, the J call TRBJ2-7, with unresolved D. The CDR3 runs to 16 residues. CDR1 and CDR2 (germline): SEHNR, FQNEAQ (reference sequence). V dropped 5 bases and J dropped 2 bases, with 19 bases sitting between them. This CDR3 reads CASSPPAVSLAYEQYF. CDR3 coding DNA: TGTGCCAGCAGCCCCCCCGCAGTTAGTTTAGCCTACGAGCAGTACTTC.

This rearrangement joins TRBV30 to TRBJ1-5, with 7 bases that match TRBD1. The germline V gene encodes CDR1 GTSNPN and CDR2 SVGIG (reference sequence). V trimming: 1 base; J trimming: 2 bases; junction bases outside the gene matches: 5. The CDR3 spans 15 residues. The CDR3 coding sequence is TGTGCCTGGAGTGCACAAACAGGGGGCAATCAGCCCCAGCATTTT. This encodes CAWSAQTGGNQPQHF.

This sequence joins TRBV6-6 and TRBJ1-5, with a possible D match to TRBD1 (5 bases). There are 15 residues in the CDR3. Looked up from germline, CDR1 is MNHNY and CDR2 is SVGAGI (reference sequence). Between the trimmed V and J ends, which lost 1 base and 4 bases, there was a span of 11 bases. The CDR3 bases are TGTGCCAGCAGTTACTACAGCAGGGCAAATCAGCCCCAGCATTTT. This translates into CASSYYSRANQPQHF.

This clone was found a few times. The rearrangement links TRBV5-6 to TRBJ1-1; D possibly corresponds to TRBD1 (5 bases). The CDR3 runs 13 residues. V was shortened by 6 bases and J by 12 bases, with 21 bases between the two germline ends. Looked up from germline, CDR1 is SGHDT and CDR2 is YYEEEE. The CDR3 sequence: CASTKGRVMGPFF. In nucleotides, the CDR3 is TGTGCCAGCACCAAGGGCAGGGTAATGGGACCTTTCTTT.

V and J are TRBV6-6 and TRBJ1-1, with 7 nucleotides matching TRBD1. Germline trimming cut 6 bases from V and 1 base from J; bases unmatched to any gene: 5. Germline V lookup: CDR1 MNHNY, CDR2 SVGAGI (reference sequence). The CDR3 extends over 14 amino acids. CDR3 nucleotide sequence: TGTGCCAGCAGCCTCCGGACAGGGAACACTGAAGCTTTCTTT. Amino acid sequence: CASSLRTGNTEAFF.

This clone was seen once. The CDR3 bases are TGTGCCAGCAGCTTTCAGGGTCCCTACGAGCAGTACTTC. This translates into CASSFQGPYEQYF. The chain combines TRBV7-2 with TRBJ2-7; tentative D call: TRBD1 (5 bases). The germline V gene has CDR1 SGHTA and CDR2 FQGNSA. CDR3 size: 13 residues. Trimming took 3 bases from V and 2 from J, leaving 8 bases between them.

This clone was detected a few times. J is TRBJ2-5 and V is TRBV10-3, with TRBD1 as a possible D gene (6 bases). Between the trimmed V and J ends, which lost 3 bases and 5 bases, there was a span of 10 bases. Per germline, CDR1 ENHRY and CDR2 SYGVKD. This CDR3 has 13 residues. The CDR3 here is CAISDKQGETQYF. In nucleotides, the CDR3 is TGTGCCATCAGTGATAAACAGGGCGAGACCCAGTACTTC.

Only one count was recorded for this clone. CDR3: CASSLKQGGAEAFF. The CDR3 DNA reads TGCGCCAGCAGCTTGAAACAGGGAGGGGCTGAAGCTTTCTTT. The chain links TRBV5-1 to TRBJ1-1; D possibly corresponds to TRBD1 (6 bases). Germline V lookup: CDR1 SGHRS, CDR2 YFSETQ. The CDR3 spans 14 residues. The V and J ends lost 1 base and 6 bases respectively, with 13 bases between them.

The rearrangement links TRBV6-1 to TRBJ1-5; tentative D call: TRBD1 (6 bases). Germline V gene sequence: CDR1 MNHNS, CDR2 SASEGT. V dropped 1 base and J dropped 3 bases, with 13 bases sitting between them. This CDR3 region has 16 residues. The CDR3 bases are TGTGCCAGCAGTGAAGTATTGGGACACTCCAATCAGCCCCAGCATTTT. Its translation: CASSEVLGHSNQPQHF.

This sequence joins TRBV11-2 and TRBJ2-1; TRBD1 is a possible D gene (6 bases). The CDR3 contains 12 residues. Trimming left V 7 bases short and J 10 bases short, with 14 bases between. CDR1 is SGHAT and CDR2 is FQNNGV in the germline V gene. The CDR3 sequence: CASNLYQGEQFF. CDR3 in DNA: TGTGCCAGCAACTTGTACCAGGGGGAGCAGTTCTTC.

The chain links TRBV7-6 to TRBJ1-2; 10 bases fit TRBD1. This CDR3 has 14 amino acids. V shed 3 bases and J 7 bases; nucleotides not matched to a gene: 5. Looked up from germline, CDR1 is SGHVS and CDR2 is FNYEAQ. The CDR3 DNA reads as TGTGCCAGCAGCTTGGGACAGGGGTTGAGTGGCTACACCTTC. Translated: CASSLGQGLSGYTF.

The chain combines TRBV19 with TRBJ2-3; a weak D match, TRBD1 (5 bases). Germline V lookup: CDR1 LNHDA, CDR2 SQIVND (reference sequence). The CDR3 length is 14 residues. V was shortened by 4 bases and J by 1 base, with 9 bases between the two germline ends. The CDR3 is CASSKGFGTDTQYF. CDR3 coding DNA: TGTGCCAGTAGTAAGGGGTTTGGCACAGATACGCAGTATTTT.

This clone was seen a single time. The chain has TRBV6-5 and TRBJ1-5; D perhaps matches TRBD1 (5 bases). Germline CDR1 MNHEY, CDR2 SVGAGI. Between the trimmed V and J ends, which lost 9 bases and 3 bases, there was a span of 12 bases. The CDR3 loop spans 13 amino acids. This CDR3 is CASHDRHNQPQHF. The CDR3 DNA follows: TGTGCCAGTCATGACAGACACAATCAGCCCCAGCATTTT.

The table lists this clone with a count of one. The chain links TRBV11-3 to TRBJ2-7; D may be TRBD1 (7 bases). Per germline, CDR1 SGHNT and CDR2 YENEEA. Trimming removed 5 bases from V and 2 bases from J, with 19 bases in between. The CDR3 has 16 amino acids. CDR3 region: CASSPRTGLPPYEQYF. The CDR3 DNA sequence: TGTGCCAGCAGCCCGAGGACAGGACTACCGCCCTACGAGCAGTACTTC. The full variable domain, in which reference TRBV11-3 and TRBJ2-7 provide the parts outside the CDR3, is EAGVVQSPRYKIIEKKQPVAFWCNPISGHNTLYWYLQNLGQGPELLIRYENEEAVDDSQLPKDRFSAERLKGVDSTLKIQPAELGDSAVYLCASSPRTGLPPYEQYFGPGTRLTVT.

This clone was counted ten times or more. V usage is TRBV9 and J usage is TRBJ2-5; no clear D. This CDR3 is built from 13 residues. V was shortened by 1 base and J by 5 bases, with 9 bases between the two germline ends. Germline V CDR1 and CDR2: SGDLS, YYNGEE. The CDR3 loop reads CASSVLYGETQYF. The CDR3 bases are TGTGCCAGCAGCGTATTATACGGGGAGACCCAGTACTTC. Using reference TRBV9 and TRBJ2-5 for the parts outside the CDR3, the full variable domain is DSGVTQTPKHLITATGQRVTLRCSPRSGDLSVYWYQQSLDQGLQFLIQYYNGEERAKGNILERFSAQQFPDLHSELNLSSLELGDSALYFCASSVLYGETQYFGPGTRLLVL.

V is TRBV18 and J is TRBJ2-2, with D tentatively TRBD1 or TRBD2 (6 bases each). With 3 bases removed from V and 7 bases from J, the gap between germline ends came to 12 bases. The CDR3 runs to 14 residues. Germline V gene lookup returns CDR1 KGHSH and CDR2 LQKENI. CDR3 in amino acids: CASSPLRGDGELFF. The CDR3 DNA sequence: TGTGCCAGCTCACCCCTGAGGGGGGACGGGGAGCTGTTTTTT.

V gene TRBV5-1 combines with J gene TRBJ2-3; maybe TRBD2 (6 bases). The CDR3 covers 15 residues. Trimming left V 3 bases short and J 0 bases short, with 11 bases between. CDR1 and CDR2 from the germline V gene are SGHRS and YFSETQ. The CDR3 DNA is TGCGCCAGCAGCTCGGGACTCACTAGCACAGATACGCAGTATTTT. Translating gives CASSSGLTSTDTQYF. Full variable domain (remainder filled in from reference TRBV5-1 and TRBJ2-3): KAGVTQTPRYLIKTRGQQVTLSCSPISGHRSVSWYQQTPGQGLQFLFEYFSETQRNKGNFPGRFSGRQFSNSRSEMNVSTLELGDSALYLCASSSGLTSTDTQYFGPGTRLTVL.

This clone was seen a few times. This sample includes further DNA sequences coding for the same CDR3. The chain links TRBV5-4 to TRBJ1-1; 9 nucleotides align to TRBD1. V shed 0 bases and J 1 base; nucleotides not matched to a gene: 1. The CDR3 loop spans 15 amino acids. CDR1 is SGHNT, CDR2 YYREEE, per germline (reference sequence). The CDR3 DNA is TGTGCCAGCAGCTTGGGACAGGGGGGGAACACTGAAGCTTTCTTT. Its translation: CASSLGQGGNTEAFF.

This chain uses TRBV19 with TRBJ2-2, with a tentative D call TRBD2 (5 bases). V was trimmed by 3 bases and J by 1 base, leaving 6 bases between them. The CDR3 is made up of 14 amino acids. Germline V gene lookup returns CDR1 LNHDA and CDR2 SQIVND (reference sequence). The CDR3 DNA reads TGTGCCAGTAGTATTCGGGGGAACACCGGGGAGCTGTTTTTT. This codes for CASSIRGNTGELFF.